The entry below gives a single T cell receptor (beta chain) sequence along with its context. The data belong to a study of cytomegalovirus exposure and HLA in healthy donors. PCR employed 60 Vbeta and 13 Jbeta primers. TCRdb's copy holds only in-frame clones and misses some; the assay was immunoSEQ multiplex PCR. Here the sample spans about 120,000 clones, roughly 80% being singletons. CDR1 is SGDLS, CDR2 YYNGEE, per germline. V gave up 0 bases and J gave up 5 bases; unmatched junction bases: 4. The CDR3 runs 14 residues. The sequencing sample was made of PBMCs. The V call is TRBV9, the J call TRBJ1-2; TRBD1 matches at 7 bases. This TCR was recovered from a man between 18 and 29 years old in good health and CMV-seropositive. The CDR3 coding sequence is TGTGCCAGCAGCGTAGGACAGGGAGCATATGGCTACACCTTC. It encodes CASSVGQGAYGYTF.